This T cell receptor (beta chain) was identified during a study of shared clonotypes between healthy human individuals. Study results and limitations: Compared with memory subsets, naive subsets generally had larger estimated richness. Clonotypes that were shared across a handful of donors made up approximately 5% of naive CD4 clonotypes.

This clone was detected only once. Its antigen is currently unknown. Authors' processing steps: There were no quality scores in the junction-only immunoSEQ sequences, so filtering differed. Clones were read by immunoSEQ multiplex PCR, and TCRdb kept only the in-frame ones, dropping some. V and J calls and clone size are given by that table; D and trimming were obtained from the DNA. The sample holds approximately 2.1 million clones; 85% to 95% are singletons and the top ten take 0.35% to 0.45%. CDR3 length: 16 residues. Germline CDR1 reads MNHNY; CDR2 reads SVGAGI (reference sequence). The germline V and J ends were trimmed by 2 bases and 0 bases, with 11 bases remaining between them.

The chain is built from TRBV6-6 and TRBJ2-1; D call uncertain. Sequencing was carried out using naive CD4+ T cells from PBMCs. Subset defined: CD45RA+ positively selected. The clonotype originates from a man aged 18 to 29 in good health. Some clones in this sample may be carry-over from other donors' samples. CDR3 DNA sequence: TGTGCCAGCAGTTACAGGGCAGCCAGCTCCTACAATGAGCAGTTCTTC. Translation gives CASSYRAASSYNEQFF.